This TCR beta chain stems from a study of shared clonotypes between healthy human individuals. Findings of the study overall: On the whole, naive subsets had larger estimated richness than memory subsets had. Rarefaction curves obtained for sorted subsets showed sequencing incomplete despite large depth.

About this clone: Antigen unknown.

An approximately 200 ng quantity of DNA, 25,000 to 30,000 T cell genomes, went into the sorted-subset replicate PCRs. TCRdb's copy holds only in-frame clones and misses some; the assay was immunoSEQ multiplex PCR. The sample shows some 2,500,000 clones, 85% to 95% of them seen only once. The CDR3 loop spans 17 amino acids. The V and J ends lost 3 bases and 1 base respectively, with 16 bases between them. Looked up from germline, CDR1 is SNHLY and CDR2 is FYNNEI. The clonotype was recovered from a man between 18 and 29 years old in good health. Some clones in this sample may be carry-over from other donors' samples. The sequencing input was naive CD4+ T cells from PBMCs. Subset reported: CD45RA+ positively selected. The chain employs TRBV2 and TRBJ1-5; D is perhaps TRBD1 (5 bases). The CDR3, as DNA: TGTGCCAGCAGTGAGATAGGTAGGGGAGTAAGCAATCAGCCCCAGCATTTT. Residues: CASSEIGRGVSNQPQHF.